A selection of T cell receptor beta chains follows, all from one sample in a study of cytotoxic CD8 clonotypes in ibrutinib-treated CLL. Only in-frame clones appear in the TCRdb table, and some are missing; sequencing was by immunoSEQ multiplex PCR. The profile covers a few hundred thousand clones, with 67% appearing a single time and roughly 6.7% taken by the ten largest. The material sequenced was PBMCs, taken after 36 months of ibrutinib treatment. These receptor sequences come from a human donor with chronic lymphocytic leukemia. Both conserved end residues are part of each CDR3. The order of the fields is V gene, clone size, J gene, D gene, CDR3 DNA, CDR3 protein. A D gene is named only where the DNA matches it firmly. Expanded clones are given a class, and other clones once, few, many or no size at all.

>TRBV13|NA|TRBJ2-2|NA
TGTGCCAGCAGCTTATCGGGGTCCATATTCACCGGGGAGCTGTTTTTT
CASSLSGSIFTGELFF
>TRBV19|NA|TRBJ1-5|TRBD1
TGTGCCAGTAGTCCGACAGGGAAGAATCAGCCCCAGCATTTT
CASSPTGKNQPQHF
>TRBV7-2|NA|TRBJ2-7|TRBD1
TGTGCCAGCAGCTTGGGAGGACAGGGGGCTTACGAGCAGTACTTC
CASSLGGQGAYEQYF
>TRBV7-2|NA|TRBJ2-1|TRBD2
TGTGCCAGCAGCTCCTTTAGCGGGAGGGCCCAGCGTGAGCAGTTCTTC
CASSSFSGRAQREQFF
>TRBV29-1|NA|TRBJ1-1|NA
TGCAGCGTTGAGGTCAGGCGTAATGAAGCTTTCTTT
CSVEVRRNEAFF
>TRBV28|NA|TRBJ1-5|NA
TGTGCCTCCTTAGAGAGGAGGGGCAGTAGCAATCAGCCCCAGCATTTT
CASLERRGSSNQPQHF
>TRBV5-4|NA|TRBJ1-1|NA
TGTGCCAGCAGTCCAAGGGTTTTAGGCACTGAAGCTTTCTTT
CASSPRVLGTEAFF
>TRBV28|once|TRBJ2-7|NA
TGTGCCAGCAGTTTGTGGGACTTACCCCGAGAGCAGTACTTC
CASSLWDLPREQYF
>TRBV29-1|NA|TRBJ2-3|NA
TGCAGCTCAGCCTGGAGCACAGATACGCAGTATTTT
CSSAWSTDTQYF
>TRBV5-1|few|TRBJ2-7|TRBD2
TGCGCCAGCAGCCGGGCAGCGGGGACCTCCTACGAGCAGTACTTC
CASSRAAGTSYEQYF
>TRBV2|once|TRBJ1-2|NA
TGTGCCAGCAGGAAATCACAGTCCTATGGCTACACCTTC
CASRKSQSYGYTF
>TRBV4-1|NA|TRBJ2-3|NA
TGCGCCAGCAGCCAAAGCACAGATACGCAGTATTTT
CASSQSTDTQYF
>TRBV6-6|NA|TRBJ2-7|TRBD1
TGTGCCAGCAGTTACTCTTACAGGGGGAAAACCTACGAGCAGTACTTC
CASSYSYRGKTYEQYF
>TRBV11-2|NA|TRBJ2-7|NA
TGTGCCAGCAGCTTAGAGATAATGAGCGAGCAGTACTTC
CASSLEIMSEQYF
>TRBV27|few|TRBJ2-7|NA
TGTGCCAGCAGTTTCAGGGGGACTGGTGAGCAGTACTTC
CASSFRGTGEQYF
>TRBV19|once|TRBJ2-6|NA
TGTGCCAGTAGGGGCACCTCTGGGGCCAACGTCCTGACTTTC
CASRGTSGANVLTF
>TRBV5-6|few|TRBJ2-7|TRBD2
TGTGCCAGCAGCTACCGACTAGCGGTCGCCTACGAGCAGTACTTC
CASSYRLAVAYEQYF
>TRBV28|NA|TRBJ1-5|NA
TGTGCCAGCAGCAGACAGAATCAGCCCCAGCATTTT
CASSRQNQPQHF
>TRBV5-6|NA|TRBJ1-1|NA
TGTGCCAGCAGCTTGTCCGGGATGCTTGAAGCTTTCTTT
CASSLSGMLEAFF
>TRBV15|NA|TRBJ1-1|NA
TGTGCCACCAGCAGAGACGGGGGTAGGTTCACTGAAGCTTTCTTT
CATSRDGGRFTEAFF
>TRBV4-1|NA|TRBJ2-1|TRBD2
TGCGCCAGCAGCCATAGACTAGCGGGGTTATATGAGCAGTTCTTC
CASSHRLAGLYEQFF
>TRBV18|NA|TRBJ2-2|NA
TGTGCCAGCTCACTAATTGCGACCGGGGAGCTGTTTTTT
CASSLIATGELFF
>TRBV4-1|NA|TRBJ1-1|NA
TGCGCCAGCAGCCAAGGTCGGCAGGGCCCGTTAAACACTGAAGCTTTCTTT
CASSQGRQGPLNTEAFF
>TRBV5-4|few|TRBJ2-7|NA
TGTGCCAGCAGCTTGTCACAGGGAAGGTACGAGCAGTACTTC
CASSLSQGRYEQYF
>TRBV2|NA|TRBJ2-7|NA
TGTGCCAGCAGTGCGGTCAGGGGCTTATCCTACGAGCAGTACTTC
CASSAVRGLSYEQYF
>TRBV6-1|NA|TRBJ2-1|NA
TGTGCCAGCACCAGAGAACCGGGACAAAAAGAGCAGTTCTTC
CASTREPGQKEQFF
>TRBV2|NA|TRBJ2-5|TRBD1
TGTGCCGGATGGGACAGACAAGAGACCCAGTACTTC
CAGWDRQETQYF
>TRBV6-5|NA|TRBJ2-3|TRBD1
TGTGCCAGCAGTTACCGACAGGGGAAAGATACGCAGTATTTT
CASSYRQGKDTQYF
>TRBV7-8|NA|TRBJ1-1|NA
TGTGCCAGCAGCTTCAGACCGGTTCTCACTGAAGCTTTCTTT
CASSFRPVLTEAFF
>TRBV6-5|NA|TRBJ1-5|TRBD1
TGTGCCAGCAGTCCGACCGGGACAGGGAATCAGCCCCAGCATTTT
CASSPTGTGNQPQHF
>TRBV5-1|NA|TRBJ2-7|NA
TGCGCCAGCAGCGTTCGACTAAACTACGAGCAGTACTTC
CASSVRLNYEQYF
>TRBV5-6|NA|TRBJ2-7|TRBD2
TGTGCCAGCAGCAAGGGACTAGCGCCACTTTACGAGCAGTACTTC
CASSKGLAPLYEQYF
>TRBV14|NA|TRBJ2-1|TRBD2
TGTGCCAGCAGCCAAGAATTACCTGGGCTAGCGGGAGGTAATGAGCAGTTCTTC
CASSQELPGLAGGNEQFF
>TRBV9|once|TRBJ2-1|TRBD2
TGTGCCAGCAGCAAAAGCGGGGGGGTTTCCTACAATGAGCAGTTCTTC
CASSKSGGVSYNEQFF
>TRBV6-4|NA|TRBJ1-5|TRBD1
TGTGCCAGCTGGATGGGGACAGGGGGCCGTCGGTGGCCCCAGCATTTT
CASWMGTGGRRWPQHF
>TRBV5-8|NA|TRBJ2-7|TRBD2
TGTGCCAGCAGACCGGACCGGGGGGGGATCCCAATGCCCTACGAGCAGTACTTC
CASRPDRGGIPMPYEQYF
>TRBV20-1|NA|TRBJ2-3|NA
TGCAGTGCTAGATTGGATACGCAGTATTTT
CSARLDTQYF
>TRBV18|once|TRBJ1-2|NA
TGTGCCAGCTCACTATGGGGTTTAAACTATGGCTACACCTTC
CASSLWGLNYGYTF
>TRBV9|NA|TRBJ2-1|TRBD2
TGTGCCAGCAGCGTACGGGCTAGCGGAAGGCTCTTGTGGAATGAGCAGTTCTTC
CASSVRASGRLLWNEQFF